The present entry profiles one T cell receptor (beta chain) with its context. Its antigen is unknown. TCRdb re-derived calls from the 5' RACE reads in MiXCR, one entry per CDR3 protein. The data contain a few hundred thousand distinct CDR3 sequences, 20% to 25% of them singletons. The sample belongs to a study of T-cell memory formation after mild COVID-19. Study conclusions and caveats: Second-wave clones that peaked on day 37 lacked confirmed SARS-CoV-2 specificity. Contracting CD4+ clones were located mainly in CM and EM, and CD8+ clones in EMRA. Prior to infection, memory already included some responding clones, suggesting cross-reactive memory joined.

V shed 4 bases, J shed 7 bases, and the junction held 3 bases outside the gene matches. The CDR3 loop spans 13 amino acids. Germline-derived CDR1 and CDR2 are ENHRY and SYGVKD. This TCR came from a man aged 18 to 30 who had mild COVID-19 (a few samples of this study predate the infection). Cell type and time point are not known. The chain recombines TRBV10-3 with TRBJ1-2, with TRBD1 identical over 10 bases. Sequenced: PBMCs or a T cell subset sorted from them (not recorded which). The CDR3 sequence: CAISAGQGSGYTF. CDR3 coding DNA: TGTGCCATCAGTGCGGGACAGGGGTCTGGCTACACCTTC.